Included here is one TCR beta chain sequence, with context. The data were obtained in a study of blood T cell repertoires in COVID-19. Overall study context: Some COVID-19 samples were acute and others convalescent; all came from the United States, Italy and Spain. The analysed material was cDNA or gDNA that came from T cells, B-cell-depleted T cells, or PBMCs.

Germline V CDR1 and CDR2: SSHAT, FNYEAQ (reference sequence). CDR3 size: 16 residues. With 5 bases clipped from V and 3 bases from J, the junction kept 8 bases outside the gene matches. Original handling: Reference gene primers were amplified, and this amplification served to estimate nucleated cell counts. The protocol was immunoSEQ multiplex PCR, while the TCRdb copy is restricted to in-frame clones and leaves out a portion. V and J calls and clone size are copied from that table; D and trimming were computed from the DNA. The table has 150,000 to 200,000 clones, approximately 83% seen once. V and J are TRBV7-7 and TRBJ2-5; 11 bases line up with TRBD2. The specimen sequenced was peripheral blood. The clonotype originates from a man between 45 and 60 years old with active or convalescent COVID-19. DNA of the CDR3: TGTGCCAGCAGCCCTGCCGGGACTAGCGGCGAAGAGACCCAGTACTTC. Its translation: CASSPAGTSGEETQYF. The variable domain in full, with the rest retrieved from reference TRBV7-7 and TRBJ2-5, is GAGVSQSPRYKVTKRGQDVTLRCDPISSHATLYWYQQALGQGPEFLTYFNYEAQPDKSGLPSDRFSAERPEGSISTLTIQRTEQRDSAMYRCASSPAGTSGEETQYFGPGTRLLVL.